The source of this T cell receptor beta chain is a study of PD-1 blockade in classical Hodgkin lymphoma. Noted time point: cycle 4 day 1 (C4D1), after more than five weeks of nivolumab. After autologous stem cell transplantation all patients relapsed, and prior brentuximab vedotin exposure differed between cohorts. As for this clone: Its antigen remains unidentified.

Method: immunoSEQ multiplex PCR; TCRdb's copy keeps in-frame clones and lacks some. The table shows roughly 20,000 clones, with 65% to 80% occurring only once. Trimming pared 2 bases from V and 2 bases from J, leaving 4 bases between. CDR3 length equals 12 residues. CDR1 KGHSH and CDR2 LQKENI come from the germline V gene. Study results and caveats: Complete responders' diversity at baseline resembled that of newly diagnosed patients.

The sequencing used peripheral blood mononuclear cells (PBMCs), collected before the fourth cycle of nivolumab. This sequence joins TRBV18 and TRBJ2-7, with D uncertain. The origin of this receptor is a human donor with classical Hodgkin lymphoma. CDR3 protein: CASSPSTYEQYF. Here the CDR3 DNA reads TGTGCCAGCTCACCATCTACCTACGAGCAGTACTTC.